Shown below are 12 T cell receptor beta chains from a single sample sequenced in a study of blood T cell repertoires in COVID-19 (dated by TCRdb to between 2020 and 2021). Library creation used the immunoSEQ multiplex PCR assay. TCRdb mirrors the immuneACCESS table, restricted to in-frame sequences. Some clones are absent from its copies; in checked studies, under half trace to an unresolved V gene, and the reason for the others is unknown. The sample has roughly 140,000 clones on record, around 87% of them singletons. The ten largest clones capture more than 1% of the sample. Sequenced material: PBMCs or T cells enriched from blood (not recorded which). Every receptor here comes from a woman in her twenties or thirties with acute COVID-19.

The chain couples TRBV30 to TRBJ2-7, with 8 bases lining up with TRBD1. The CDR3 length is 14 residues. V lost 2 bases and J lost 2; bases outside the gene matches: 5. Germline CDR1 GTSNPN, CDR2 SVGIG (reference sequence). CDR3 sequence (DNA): TGTGCCTGGAGTTTGATGGACAGGGCCTACGAGCAGTACTTC. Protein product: CAWSLMDRAYEQYF. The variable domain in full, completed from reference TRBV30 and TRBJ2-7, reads SQTIHQWPATLVQPVGSPLSLECTVEGTSNPNLYWYRQAAGRGLQLLFYSVGIGQISSEVPQNLSASRPQDRQFILSSKKLLLSDSGFYLCAWSLMDRAYEQYFGPGTRLTVT.

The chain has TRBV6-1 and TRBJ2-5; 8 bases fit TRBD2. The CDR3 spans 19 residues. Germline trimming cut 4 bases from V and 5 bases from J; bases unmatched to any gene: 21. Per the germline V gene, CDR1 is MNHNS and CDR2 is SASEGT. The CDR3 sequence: CASSGSHYEGGRSHETQYF. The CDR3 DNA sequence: TGTGCCAGCAGTGGCTCGCACTATGAGGGCGGGAGGAGTCACGAGACCCAGTACTTC.

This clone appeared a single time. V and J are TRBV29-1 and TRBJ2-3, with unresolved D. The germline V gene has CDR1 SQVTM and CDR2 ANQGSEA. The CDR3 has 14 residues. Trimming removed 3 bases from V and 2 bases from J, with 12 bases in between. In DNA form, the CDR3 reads TGCAGCGTTGACGGAGATTCAAACACAGATACGCAGTATTTT. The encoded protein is CSVDGDSNTDTQYF.

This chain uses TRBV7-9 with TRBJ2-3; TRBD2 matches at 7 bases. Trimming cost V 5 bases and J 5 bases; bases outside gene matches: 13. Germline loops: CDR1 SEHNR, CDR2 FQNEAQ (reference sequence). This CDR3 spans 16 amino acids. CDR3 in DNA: TGTGCCAGCAGCCCATCCCGCGGGAGAGTTAAAGATACGCAGTATTTT. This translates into CASSPSRGRVKDTQYF.

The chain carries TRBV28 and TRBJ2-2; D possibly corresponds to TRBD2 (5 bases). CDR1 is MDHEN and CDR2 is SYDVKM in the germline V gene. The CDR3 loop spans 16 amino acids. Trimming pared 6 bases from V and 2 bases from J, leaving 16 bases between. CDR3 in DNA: TGTGCCAGCAGCCAAACCCAGCGGCTCAACACCGGGGAGCTGTTTTTT. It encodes CASSQTQRLNTGELFF.

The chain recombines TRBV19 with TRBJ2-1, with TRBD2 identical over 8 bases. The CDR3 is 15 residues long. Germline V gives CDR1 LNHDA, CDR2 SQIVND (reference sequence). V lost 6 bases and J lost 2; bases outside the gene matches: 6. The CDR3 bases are TGTGCCAGTAGAGTTGACGGGAGGGCCTACAATGAGCAGTTCTTC. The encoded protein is CASRVDGRAYNEQFF.

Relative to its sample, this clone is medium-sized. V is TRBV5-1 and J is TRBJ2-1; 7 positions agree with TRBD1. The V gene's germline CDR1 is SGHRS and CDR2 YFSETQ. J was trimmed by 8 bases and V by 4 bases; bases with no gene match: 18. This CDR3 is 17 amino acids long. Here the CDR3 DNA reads TGCGCCAGCAGCCCAGGTTTGAGAGGGGGCGATATCGATGAGCAGTTCTTC. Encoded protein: CASSPGLRGGDIDEQFF.

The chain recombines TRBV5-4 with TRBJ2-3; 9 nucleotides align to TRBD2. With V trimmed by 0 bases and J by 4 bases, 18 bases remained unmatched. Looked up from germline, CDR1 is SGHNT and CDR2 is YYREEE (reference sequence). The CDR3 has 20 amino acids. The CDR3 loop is CASSLGLGGPSGTQPDTQYF. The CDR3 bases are TGTGCCAGCAGCTTGGGGCTCGGTGGACCTAGCGGGACTCAACCAGATACGCAGTATTTT. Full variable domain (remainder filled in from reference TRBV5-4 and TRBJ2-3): ETGVTQSPTHLIKTRGQQVTLRCSSQSGHNTVSWYQQALGQGPQFIFQYYREEENGRGNFPPRFSGLQFPNYSSELNVNALELDDSALYLCASSLGLGGPSGTQPDTQYFGPGTRLTVL.

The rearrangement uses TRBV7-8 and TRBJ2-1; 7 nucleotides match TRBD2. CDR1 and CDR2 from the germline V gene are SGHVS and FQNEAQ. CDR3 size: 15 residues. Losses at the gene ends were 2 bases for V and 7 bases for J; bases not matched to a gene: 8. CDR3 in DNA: TGTGCCAGCAGCTTAAGGTCTAGCGGCGTGAATGAGCAGTTCTTC. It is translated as CASSLRSSGVNEQFF.

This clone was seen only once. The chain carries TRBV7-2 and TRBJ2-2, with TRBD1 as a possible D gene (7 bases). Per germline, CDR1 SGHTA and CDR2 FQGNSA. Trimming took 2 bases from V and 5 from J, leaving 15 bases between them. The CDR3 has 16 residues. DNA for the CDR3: TGTGCCAGCAGCTTATTACCAGGGGGGTTTACCGGGGAGCTGTTTTTT. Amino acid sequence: CASSLLPGGFTGELFF.

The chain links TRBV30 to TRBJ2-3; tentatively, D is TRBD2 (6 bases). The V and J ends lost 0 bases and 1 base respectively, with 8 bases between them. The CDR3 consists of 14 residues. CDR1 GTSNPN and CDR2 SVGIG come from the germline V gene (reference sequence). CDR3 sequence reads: CAWSVGTGTDTQYF. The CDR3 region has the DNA TGTGCCTGGAGTGTGGGGACTGGCACAGATACGCAGTATTTT.

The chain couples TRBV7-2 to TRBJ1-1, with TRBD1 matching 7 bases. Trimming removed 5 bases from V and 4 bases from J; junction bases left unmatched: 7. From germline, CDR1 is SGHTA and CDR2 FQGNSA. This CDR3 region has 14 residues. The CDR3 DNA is TGTGCCAGCAGCAGAACAGGGGCGGCCACTGAAGCTTTCTTT. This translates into CASSRTGAATEAFF.